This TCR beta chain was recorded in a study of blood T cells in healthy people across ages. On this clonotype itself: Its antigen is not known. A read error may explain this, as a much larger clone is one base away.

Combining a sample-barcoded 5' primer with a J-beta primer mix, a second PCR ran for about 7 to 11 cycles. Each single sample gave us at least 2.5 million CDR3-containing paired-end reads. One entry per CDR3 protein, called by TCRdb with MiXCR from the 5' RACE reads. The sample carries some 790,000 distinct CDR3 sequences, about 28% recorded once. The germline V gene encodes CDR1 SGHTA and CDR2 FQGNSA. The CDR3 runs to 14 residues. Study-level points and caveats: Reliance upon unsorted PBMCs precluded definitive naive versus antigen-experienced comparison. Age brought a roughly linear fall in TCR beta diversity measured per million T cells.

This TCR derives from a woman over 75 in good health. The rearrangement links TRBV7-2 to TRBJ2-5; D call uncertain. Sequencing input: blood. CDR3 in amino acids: CAGRSPPNQETQYF. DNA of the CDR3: TGTGCCGGCAGGTCCCCTCCCAACCAAGAGACCCAGTACTTC. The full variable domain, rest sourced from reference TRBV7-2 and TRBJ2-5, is GAGVSQSPSNKVTEKGKDVELRCDPISGHTALYWYRQSLGQGLEFLIYFQGNSAPDKSGLPSDRFSAERTGGSVSTLTIQRTQQEDSAVYLCAGRSPPNQETQYFGPGTRLLVL.